The subject of this entry is one T cell receptor beta chain. The data were obtained in a study of T cell responses to AZD1222 COVID-19 vaccine. Assay: immunoSEQ multiplex PCR; the TCRdb copy retains only in-frame clones and omits some. The sample has 100,000 to 150,000 clones; around 90% are singletons. This receptor was obtained from an adult in good health. The material was peripheral blood, obtained on day 0 of AZD1222 vaccination.

Here the CDR3 DNA reads TGTGCCAGTCATCCGGGACAGGGTTTCAATGGCTACACCTTC. Translation gives CASHPGQGFNGYTF. The chain uses TRBV19 and TRBJ1-2; 9 bases are shared with TRBD1. J lost 6 bases, V lost 8 bases, and 10 bases had no gene match. This CDR3 region has 14 residues. The germline V gene encodes CDR1 LNHDA and CDR2 SQIVND (reference sequence). The complete variable domain, with remaining parts taken from reference TRBV19 and TRBJ1-2, reads DGGITQSPKYLFRKEGQNVTLSCEQNLNHDAMYWYRQDPGQGLRLIYYSQIVNDFQKGDIAEGYSVSREKKESFPLTVTSAQKNPTAFYLCASHPGQGFNGYTFGSGTRLTVV.